The TCR beta chain described here comes from a study of CD8+CD57+ T cells in acquired aplastic anemia. The germline V gene has CDR1 SNHLY and CDR2 FYNNEI. The CDR3 consists of 15 residues. V was clipped by 7 bases and J by 4 bases; unmatched bases: 7. This clonotype was detected many times. CDR3 and TCR beta VDJ profiling relied on a genomic DNA template. Each CDR3 protein is one row after TCRdb ran MiXCR on the reads. The table has around 200,000 distinct CDR3 sequences, under 50% seen once; the top ten hold approximately 20%. Patients included in sequencing had previously demonstrated CD8+CD57+ cell expansion by flow cytometry.

The clonotype comes from a human donor with aplastic anemia. V and J are TRBV2 and TRBJ2-2, with 9 bases identical to TRBD1. The sequenced sample consisted of sorted CD4+, CD8+, or CD8+CD57+ T cells (not recorded which) from PBMCs. CDR3 in amino acids: CASTGTGKITGELFF. As DNA, the CDR3 is TGTGCCAGCACCGGGACAGGGAAAATCACCGGGGAGCTGTTTTTT.